This T cell receptor (beta chain) emerged from a study of control samples from healthy donors and cancer patients. Measured with immunoSEQ multiplex PCR; TCRdb has only the in-frame clones, and not every one. The repertoire consists of about 120,000 clones, with 85% to 90% occurring once and the leading ten covering around 2.5%. The CDR3 is made up of 16 amino acids. Germline CDR1 reads MNHEY; CDR2 reads SMNVEV (reference sequence). V lost 4 bases, J lost 5 bases, and 5 bases stayed unmatched. What was sequenced was blood. The source of this sequence is a woman in her sixties or seventies in good health. This chain connects TRBV27 to TRBJ2-1; 13 bases are a match to TRBD2. The CDR3 DNA reads TGTGCCAGCAGTTCACTAGCGGGGGGGATCAACAATGAGCAGTTCTTC. This gives the protein CASSSLAGGINNEQFF.